This TCR beta chain appears in the sequencing data of a study of vaccination and CD4 T cells after COVID-19. Study overall: Samples were taken after vaccination, a median of around 76 days after dose two, with a range of 14 to 241. The authors exposed cells to overlapping spike peptides derived from SARS-CoV-2, HCoV-NL63, HCoV-OC43 and HCoV-229E.

CDR3 size: 15 residues. Trimming cost V 0 bases and J 7 bases; bases outside gene matches: 7. The germline gives CDR1 DFQATT, CDR2 SNEGSKA (reference sequence). Findings of the study overall: Convalescent patients' median share of reactive clones seen only post-vaccination was approximately 85%.

CD4+ T cells that had been cultured provided DNA sequenced with the Oncomine TCR Beta short-read assay. TCRdb reanalysed the PCR reads using MiXCR and keeps one entry per CDR3 protein. This table holds around 20,000 distinct CDR3 sequences, about half found once. Treatment described: approximately nine-day PBMC culture with coronavirus spike peptide pools or control peptides (ViraFEST assay). Using peptide pools, antigen-specific T cells were expanded in ViraFEST before TCRs were sequenced. Of note for this clonotype: What it recognizes is unknown.

This specimen was CD4+ T cells from blood, cultured in vitro, taken before SARS-CoV-2 vaccination. The receptor was derived from a human donor who had recovered from COVID-19. The chain employs TRBV20-1 and TRBJ2-1; 9 positions agree with TRBD2. The CDR3 sequence: CSARDPLAGRNEQFF. DNA for the CDR3: TGCAGTGCTAGAGATCCGCTAGCGGGAAGGAATGAGCAGTTCTTC.